This T cell receptor (beta chain) was recovered during a study of CD8 T cells in Susac syndrome. Germline V gene data show CDR1 as MNHNS and CDR2 as SASEGT. This CDR3 has 12 residues. V was shortened by 10 bases and J by 2 bases, with 11 bases between the two germline ends. This clonotype was picked up a small number of times. With random hexamers, 0.5 to 1 ug RNA was reverse transcribed. Amplification of the TCR beta CDR3 was carried out by immunoSEQ multiplex PCR, which spanned a total of 54 Vbeta and 13 Jbeta segments. Via MiXCR, TCRdb re-called the immunoSEQ multiplex PCR reads, giving one row per CDR3 protein. The profile shows 120,000 to 150,000 distinct CDR3 sequences, roughly 95% of them singletons.

The J gene is TRBJ1-2, the V gene TRBV6-1; no clear D. This TCR was recovered from a human donor with Susac syndrome. Sequencing was carried out using CD4+ T cells from PBMCs. CDR3 sequence (DNA): TGTGCCACCAGGCAGACGAACTATGGCTACACCTTC. Encoded protein: CATRQTNYGYTF.